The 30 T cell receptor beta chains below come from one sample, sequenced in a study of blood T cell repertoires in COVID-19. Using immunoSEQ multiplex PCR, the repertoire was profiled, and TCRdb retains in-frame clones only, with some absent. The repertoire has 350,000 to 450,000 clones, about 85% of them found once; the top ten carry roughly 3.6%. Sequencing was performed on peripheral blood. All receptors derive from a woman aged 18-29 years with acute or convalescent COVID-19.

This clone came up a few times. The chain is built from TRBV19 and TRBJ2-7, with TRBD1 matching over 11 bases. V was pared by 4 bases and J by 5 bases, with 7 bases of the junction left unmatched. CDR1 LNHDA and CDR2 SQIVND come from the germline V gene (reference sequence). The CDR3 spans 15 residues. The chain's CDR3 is CASSKRTGGIDEQYF. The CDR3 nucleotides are TGTGCCAGTAGTAAACGGACAGGGGGCATCGACGAGCAGTACTTC.

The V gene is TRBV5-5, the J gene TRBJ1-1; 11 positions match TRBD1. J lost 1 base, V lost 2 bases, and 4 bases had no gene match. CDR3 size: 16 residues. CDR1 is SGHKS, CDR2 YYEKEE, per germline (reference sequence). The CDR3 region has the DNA TGTGCCAGCAGCTTCGGACAGGGGGCACAGAACACTGAAGCTTTCTTT. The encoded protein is CASSFGQGAQNTEAFF.

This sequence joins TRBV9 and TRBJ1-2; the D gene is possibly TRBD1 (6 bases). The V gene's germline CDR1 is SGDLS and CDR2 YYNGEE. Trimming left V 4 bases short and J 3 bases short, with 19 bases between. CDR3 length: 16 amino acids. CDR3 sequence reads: CASSPRTERSDYGYTF. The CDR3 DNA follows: TGTGCCAGCAGCCCACGGACAGAGAGATCAGACTATGGCTACACCTTC.

The CDR3 reads CASSEAGGRYTF. CDR3 nucleotides: TGTGCCAGCAGTGAAGCGGGGGGGCGCTACACCTTC. The rearrangement links TRBV2 to TRBJ1-2, with D perhaps TRBD1 (6 bases). The length of the CDR3 is 12 residues. Germline V lookup: CDR1 SNHLY, CDR2 FYNNEI. V was cut by 0 bases and J by 9 bases, with 8 bases left in between.

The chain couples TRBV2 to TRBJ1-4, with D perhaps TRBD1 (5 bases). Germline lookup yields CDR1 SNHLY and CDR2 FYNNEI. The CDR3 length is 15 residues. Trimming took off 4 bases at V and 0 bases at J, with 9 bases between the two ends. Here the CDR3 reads CASSARTPTNEKLFF. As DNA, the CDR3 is TGTGCCAGCAGTGCGAGGACACCAACTAATGAAAAACTGTTTTTT.

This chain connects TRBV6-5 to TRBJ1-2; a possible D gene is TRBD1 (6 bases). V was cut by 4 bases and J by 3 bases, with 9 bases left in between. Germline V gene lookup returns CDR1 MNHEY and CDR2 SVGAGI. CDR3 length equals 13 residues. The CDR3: CASSLGQHYGYTF. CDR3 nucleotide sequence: TGTGCCAGCAGTTTAGGACAGCACTATGGCTACACCTTC.

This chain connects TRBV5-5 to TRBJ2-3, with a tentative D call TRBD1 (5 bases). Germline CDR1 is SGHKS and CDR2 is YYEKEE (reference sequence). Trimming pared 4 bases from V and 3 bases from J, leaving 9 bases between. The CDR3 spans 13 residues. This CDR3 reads CASSIDSTDTQYF. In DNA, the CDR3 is TGTGCCAGCAGCATAGACAGTACAGATACGCAGTATTTT.

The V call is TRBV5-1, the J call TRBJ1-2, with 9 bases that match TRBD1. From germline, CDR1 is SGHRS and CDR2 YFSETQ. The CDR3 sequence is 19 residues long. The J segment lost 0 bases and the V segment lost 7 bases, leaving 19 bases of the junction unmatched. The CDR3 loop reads CASSSRQGDLQPPNYGYTF. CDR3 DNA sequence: TGCGCCAGCTCCTCAAGACAGGGGGACTTACAGCCCCCTAACTATGGCTACACCTTC.

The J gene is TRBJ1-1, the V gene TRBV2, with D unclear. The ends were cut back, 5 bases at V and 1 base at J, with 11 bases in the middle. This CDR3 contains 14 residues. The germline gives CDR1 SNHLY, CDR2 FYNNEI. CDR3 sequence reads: CASSFTERNTEAFF. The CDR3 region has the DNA TGTGCCAGCAGTTTTACCGAGCGGAACACTGAAGCTTTCTTT.

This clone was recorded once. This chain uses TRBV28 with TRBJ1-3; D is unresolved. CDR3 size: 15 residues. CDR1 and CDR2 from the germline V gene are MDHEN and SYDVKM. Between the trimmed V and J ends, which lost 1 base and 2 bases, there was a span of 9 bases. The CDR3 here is CASSLLFQAGNTIYF. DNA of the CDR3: TGTGCCAGCAGTTTATTATTCCAGGCTGGAAACACCATATATTTT.

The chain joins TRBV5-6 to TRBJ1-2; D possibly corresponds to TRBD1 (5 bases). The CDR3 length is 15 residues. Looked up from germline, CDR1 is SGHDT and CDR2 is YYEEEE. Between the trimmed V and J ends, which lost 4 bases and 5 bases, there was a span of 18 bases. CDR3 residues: CASSHDGAYYYGYTF. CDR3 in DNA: TGTGCCAGCAGCCATGATGGGGCCTATTATTATGGCTACACCTTC.

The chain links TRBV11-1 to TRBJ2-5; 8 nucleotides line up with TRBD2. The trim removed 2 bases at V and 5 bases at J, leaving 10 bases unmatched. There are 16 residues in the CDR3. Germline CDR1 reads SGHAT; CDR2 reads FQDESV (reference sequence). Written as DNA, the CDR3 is TGTGCCAGCAGCTTACGTAGCGGGGCCTCGCGGGAGACCCAGTACTTC. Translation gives CASSLRSGASRETQYF.

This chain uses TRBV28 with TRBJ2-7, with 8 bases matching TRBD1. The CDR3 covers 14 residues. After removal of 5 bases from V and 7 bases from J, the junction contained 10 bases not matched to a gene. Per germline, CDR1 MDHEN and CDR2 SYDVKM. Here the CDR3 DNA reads TGTGCCAGCAGTCCCCCCAGGGGGCCTTGGGAGCAGTACTTC. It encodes CASSPPRGPWEQYF.

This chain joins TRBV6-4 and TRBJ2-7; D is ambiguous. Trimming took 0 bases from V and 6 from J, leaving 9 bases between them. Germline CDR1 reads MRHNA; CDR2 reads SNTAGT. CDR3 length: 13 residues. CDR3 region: CASSDSRQSEQYF. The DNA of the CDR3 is TGTGCCAGCAGTGACTCAAGACAATCCGAGCAGTACTTC.

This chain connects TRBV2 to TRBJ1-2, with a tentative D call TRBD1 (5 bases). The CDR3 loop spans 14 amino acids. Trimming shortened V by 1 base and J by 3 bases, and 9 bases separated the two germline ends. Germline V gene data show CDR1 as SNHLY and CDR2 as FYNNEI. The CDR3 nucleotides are TGTGCCAGCAGTGAAGGCAGGGAGGACTATGGCTACACCTTC. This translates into CASSEGREDYGYTF.

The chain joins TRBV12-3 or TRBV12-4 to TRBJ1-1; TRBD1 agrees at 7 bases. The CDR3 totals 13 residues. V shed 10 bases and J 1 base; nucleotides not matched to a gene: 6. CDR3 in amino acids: CATLPGGNTEAFF. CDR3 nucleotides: TGTGCCACTCTCCCAGGGGGGAACACTGAAGCTTTCTTT.

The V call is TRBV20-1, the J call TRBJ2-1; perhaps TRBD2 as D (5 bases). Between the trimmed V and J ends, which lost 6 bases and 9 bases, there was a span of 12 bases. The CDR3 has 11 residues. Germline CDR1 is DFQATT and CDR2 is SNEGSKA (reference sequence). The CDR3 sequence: CSAASEGEQFF. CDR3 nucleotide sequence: TGCAGTGCCGCTTCAGAGGGTGAGCAGTTCTTC.

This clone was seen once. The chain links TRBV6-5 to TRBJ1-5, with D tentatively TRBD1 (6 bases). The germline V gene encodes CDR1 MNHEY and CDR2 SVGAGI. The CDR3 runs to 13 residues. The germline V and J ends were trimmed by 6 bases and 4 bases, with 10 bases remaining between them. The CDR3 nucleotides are TGTGCCAGCAGACAGGGCGGGAATCAGCCCCAGCATTTT. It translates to CASRQGGNQPQHF.

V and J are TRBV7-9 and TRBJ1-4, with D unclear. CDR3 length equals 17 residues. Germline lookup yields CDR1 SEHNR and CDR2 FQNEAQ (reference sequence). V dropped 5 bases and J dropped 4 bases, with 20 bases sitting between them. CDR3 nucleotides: TGTGCCAGCAGCCCCGATTTTATTGGCCAGGTTAATGAAAAACTGTTTTTT. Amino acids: CASSPDFIGQVNEKLFF.

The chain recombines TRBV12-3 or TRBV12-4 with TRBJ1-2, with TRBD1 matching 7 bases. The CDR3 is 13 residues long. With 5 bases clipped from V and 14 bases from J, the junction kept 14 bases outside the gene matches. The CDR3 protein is CASSIKDRSSSTF. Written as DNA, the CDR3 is TGTGCCAGCAGTATAAAGGACAGGTCGAGTAGTACCTTC.

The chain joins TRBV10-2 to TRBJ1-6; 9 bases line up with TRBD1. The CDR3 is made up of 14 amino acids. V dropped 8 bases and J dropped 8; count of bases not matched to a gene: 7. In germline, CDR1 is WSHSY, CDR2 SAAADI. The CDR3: CASSEGTGYSPLHF. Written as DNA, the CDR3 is TGCGCCAGCTCCGAAGGGACAGGGTATTCACCCCTCCACTTT.

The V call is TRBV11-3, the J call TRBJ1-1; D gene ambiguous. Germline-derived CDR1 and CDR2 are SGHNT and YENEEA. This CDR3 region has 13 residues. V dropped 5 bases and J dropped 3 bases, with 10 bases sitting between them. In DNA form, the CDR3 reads TGTGCCAGCAGCAATACTCAGGACACTGAAGCTTTCTTT. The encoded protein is CASSNTQDTEAFF. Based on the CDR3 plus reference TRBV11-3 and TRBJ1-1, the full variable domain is EAGVVQSPRYKIIEKKQPVAFWCNPISGHNTLYWYLQNLGQGPELLIRYENEEAVDDSQLPKDRFSAERLKGVDSTLKIQPAELGDSAVYLCASSNTQDTEAFFGQGTRLTVV.

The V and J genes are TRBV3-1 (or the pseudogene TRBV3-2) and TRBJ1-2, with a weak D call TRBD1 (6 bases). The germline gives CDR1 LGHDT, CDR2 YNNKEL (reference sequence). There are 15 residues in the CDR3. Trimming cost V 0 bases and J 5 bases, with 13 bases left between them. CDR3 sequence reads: CASSQEGGLAYGYTF. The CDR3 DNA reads TGTGCCAGCAGCCAAGAGGGGGGGCTGGCGTATGGCTACACCTTC.

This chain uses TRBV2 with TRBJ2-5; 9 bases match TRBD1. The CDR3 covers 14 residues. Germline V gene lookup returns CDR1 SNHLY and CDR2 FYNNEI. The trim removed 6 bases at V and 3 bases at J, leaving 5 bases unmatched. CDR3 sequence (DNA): TGTGCCAGCAGGGGCCGGACAGGGGAAGAGACCCAGTACTTC. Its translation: CASRGRTGEETQYF.

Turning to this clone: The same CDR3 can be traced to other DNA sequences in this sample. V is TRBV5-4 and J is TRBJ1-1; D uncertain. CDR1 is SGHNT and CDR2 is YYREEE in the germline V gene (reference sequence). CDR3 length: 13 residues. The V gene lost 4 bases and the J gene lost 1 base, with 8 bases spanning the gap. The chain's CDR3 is CASSPTGNTEAFF. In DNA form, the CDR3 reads TGTGCCAGCAGCCCCACGGGGAACACTGAAGCTTTCTTT.

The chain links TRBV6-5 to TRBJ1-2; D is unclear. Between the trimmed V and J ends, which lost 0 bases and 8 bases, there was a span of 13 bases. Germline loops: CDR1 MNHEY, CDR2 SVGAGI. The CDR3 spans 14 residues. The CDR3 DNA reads TGTGCCAGCAGTTACTCGATGGAAACGGGGGGCTACACCTTC. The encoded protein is CASSYSMETGGYTF.

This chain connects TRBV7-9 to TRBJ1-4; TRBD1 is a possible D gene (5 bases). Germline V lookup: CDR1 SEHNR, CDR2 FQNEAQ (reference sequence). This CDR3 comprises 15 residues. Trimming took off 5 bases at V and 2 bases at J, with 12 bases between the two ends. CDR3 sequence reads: CASSHDSVTNEKLFF. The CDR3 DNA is TGTGCCAGCAGCCATGACAGCGTCACTAATGAAAAACTGTTTTTT.

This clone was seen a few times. For the CDR3, the DNA is TGTGCCAGCTCAATTTCCGGGACAGAAGAGACCCAGTACTTC. Its protein product is CASSISGTEETQYF. The chain employs TRBV18 and TRBJ2-5, with TRBD1 identical over 7 bases. V shed 5 bases, J shed 3 bases, and the junction held 6 bases outside the gene matches. The length of the CDR3 is 14 residues. From germline, CDR1 is KGHSH and CDR2 LQKENI.

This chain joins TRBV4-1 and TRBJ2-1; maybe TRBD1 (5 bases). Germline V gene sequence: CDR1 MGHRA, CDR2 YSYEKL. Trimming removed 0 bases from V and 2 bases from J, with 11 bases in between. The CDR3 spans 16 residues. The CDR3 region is CASSQDIAGTYNEQFF. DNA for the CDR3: TGCGCCAGCAGCCAAGATATTGCAGGGACCTACAATGAGCAGTTCTTC.

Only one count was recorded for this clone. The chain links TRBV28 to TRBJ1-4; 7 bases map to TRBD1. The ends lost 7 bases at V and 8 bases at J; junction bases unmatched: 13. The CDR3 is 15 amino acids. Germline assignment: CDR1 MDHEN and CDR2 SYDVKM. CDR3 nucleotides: TGTGCCAGCATCCTTGGAGGGGGCTCAAGAGAAAAACTGTTTTTT. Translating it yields CASILGGGSREKLFF. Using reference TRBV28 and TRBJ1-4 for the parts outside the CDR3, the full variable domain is DVKVTQSSRYLVKRTGEKVFLECVQDMDHENMFWYRQDPGLGLRLIYFSYDVKMKEKGDIPEGYSVSREKKERFSLILESASTNQTSMYLCASILGGGSREKLFFGSGTQLSVL.